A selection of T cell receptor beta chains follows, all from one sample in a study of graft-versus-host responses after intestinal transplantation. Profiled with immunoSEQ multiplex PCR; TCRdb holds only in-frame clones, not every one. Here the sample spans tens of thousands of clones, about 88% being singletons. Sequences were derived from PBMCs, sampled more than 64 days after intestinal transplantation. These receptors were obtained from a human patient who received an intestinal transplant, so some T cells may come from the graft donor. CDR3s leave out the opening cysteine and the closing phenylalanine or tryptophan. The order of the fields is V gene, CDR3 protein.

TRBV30	AWSVLVAGAYTGELF
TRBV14	ASSQGLANEQY
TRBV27	ASRADRGFYGYT
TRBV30	AGTVNYGYT
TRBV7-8	ASSLVGVGPWGQPQH
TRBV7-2	ASSHNTAHQETQY
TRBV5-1	ASSLVANTEAF
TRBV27	ASSPGTGVLPQH
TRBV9	ASSASGTGATEAF
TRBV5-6	ASSPNEKLF
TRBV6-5	ASSSPGTGNTQY
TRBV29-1	TTRNTGGWDEQF
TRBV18	ASSPLLLVNTEAF
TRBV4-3	ASSQWARQRINEQF
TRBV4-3	ASSQDIGPRGGELF